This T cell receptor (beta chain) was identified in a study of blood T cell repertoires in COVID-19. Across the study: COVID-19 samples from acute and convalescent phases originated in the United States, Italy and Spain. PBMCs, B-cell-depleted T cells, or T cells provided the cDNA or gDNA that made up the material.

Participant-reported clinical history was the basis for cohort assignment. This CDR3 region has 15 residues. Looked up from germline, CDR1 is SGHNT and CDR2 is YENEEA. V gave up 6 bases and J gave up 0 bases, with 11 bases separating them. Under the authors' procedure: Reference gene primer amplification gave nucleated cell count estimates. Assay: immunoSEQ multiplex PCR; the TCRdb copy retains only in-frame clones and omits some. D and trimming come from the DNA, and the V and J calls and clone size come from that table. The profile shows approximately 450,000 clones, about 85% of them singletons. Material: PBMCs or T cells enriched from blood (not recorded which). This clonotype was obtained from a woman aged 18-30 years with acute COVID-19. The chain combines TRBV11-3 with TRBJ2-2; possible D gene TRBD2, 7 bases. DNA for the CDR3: TGTGCCAGCAGTTCCGGGGGGCCGAACACCGGGGAGCTGTTTTTT. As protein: CASSSGGPNTGELFF.